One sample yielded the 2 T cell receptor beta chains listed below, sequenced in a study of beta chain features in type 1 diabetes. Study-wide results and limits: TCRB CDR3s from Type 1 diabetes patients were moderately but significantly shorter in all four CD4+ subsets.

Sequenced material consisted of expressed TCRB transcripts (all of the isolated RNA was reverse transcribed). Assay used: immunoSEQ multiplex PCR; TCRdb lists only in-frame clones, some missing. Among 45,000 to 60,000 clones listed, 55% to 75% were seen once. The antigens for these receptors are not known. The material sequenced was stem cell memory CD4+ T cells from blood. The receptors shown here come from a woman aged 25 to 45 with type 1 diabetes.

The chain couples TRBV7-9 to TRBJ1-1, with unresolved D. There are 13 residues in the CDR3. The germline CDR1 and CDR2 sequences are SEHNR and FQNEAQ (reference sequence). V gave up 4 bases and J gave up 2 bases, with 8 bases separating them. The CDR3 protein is CASSSSGNTEAFF. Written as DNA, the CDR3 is TGTGCCAGCAGCTCAAGCGGAAACACTGAAGCTTTCTTT.

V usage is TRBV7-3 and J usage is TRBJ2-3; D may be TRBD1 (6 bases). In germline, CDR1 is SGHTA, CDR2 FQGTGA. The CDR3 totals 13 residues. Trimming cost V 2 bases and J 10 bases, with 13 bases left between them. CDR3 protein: CASSLDRRGPQYF. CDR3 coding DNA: TGTGCCAGCAGCTTAGATCGCAGGGGCCCGCAGTATTTT.